The clone carrying this T cell receptor beta chain has ten or more counts. The data derive from a study of blood T cells in healthy people across ages. The germline V gene encodes CDR1 SGHRS and CDR2 YFSETQ. The CDR3 runs 15 residues. Germline trimming cut 0 bases from V and 2 bases from J; bases unmatched to any gene: 0. A J-beta primer mix and a sample-barcoded 5' primer were used in a second PCR of about 7 to 12 cycles. MiXCR was run by TCRdb on the 5' RACE reads, yielding one entry per CDR3 protein. Of approximately 730,000 distinct CDR3 sequences listed, roughly 45% are singletons. The V call is TRBV5-1, the J call TRBJ2-5; 11 nucleotides agree with TRBD1. Sequenced sample: blood. The TCR comes from a woman in her sixties or seventies in good health. The CDR3 nucleotides read TGCGCCAGCAGCTTGGGGGACAGGGGGCAAGAGACCCAGTACTTC. Translated: CASSLGDRGQETQYF.